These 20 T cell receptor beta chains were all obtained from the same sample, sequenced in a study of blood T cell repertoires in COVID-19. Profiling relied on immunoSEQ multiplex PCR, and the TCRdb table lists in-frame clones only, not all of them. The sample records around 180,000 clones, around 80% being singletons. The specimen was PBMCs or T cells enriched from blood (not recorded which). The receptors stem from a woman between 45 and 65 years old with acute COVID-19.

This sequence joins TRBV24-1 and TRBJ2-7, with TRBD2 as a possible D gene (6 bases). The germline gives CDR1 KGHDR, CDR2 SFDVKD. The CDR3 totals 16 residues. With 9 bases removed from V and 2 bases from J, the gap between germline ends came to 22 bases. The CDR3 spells CATDRPRGSGAYEQYV. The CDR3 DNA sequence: TGTGCCACCGATCGACCCCGAGGATCGGGAGCCTACGAGCAGTACGTC.

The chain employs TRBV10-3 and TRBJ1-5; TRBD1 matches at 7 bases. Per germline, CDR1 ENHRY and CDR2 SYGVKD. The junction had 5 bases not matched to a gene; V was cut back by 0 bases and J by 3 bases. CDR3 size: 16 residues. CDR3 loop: CAISESATGYNQPQHF. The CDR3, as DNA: TGTGCCATCAGTGAGTCCGCGACAGGGTACAATCAGCCCCAGCATTTT.

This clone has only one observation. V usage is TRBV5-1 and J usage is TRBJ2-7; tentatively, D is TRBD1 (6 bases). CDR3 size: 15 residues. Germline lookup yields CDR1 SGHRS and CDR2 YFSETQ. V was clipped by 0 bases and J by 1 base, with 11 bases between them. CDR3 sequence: CASSLGGRPSYEQYV. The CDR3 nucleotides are TGCGCCAGCAGCTTGGGGGGGCGGCCTTCCTACGAGCAGTACGTC.

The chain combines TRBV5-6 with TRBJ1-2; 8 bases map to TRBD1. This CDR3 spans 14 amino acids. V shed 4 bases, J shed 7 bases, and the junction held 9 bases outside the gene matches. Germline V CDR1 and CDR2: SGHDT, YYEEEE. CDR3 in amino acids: CASSPPGQAFGYTF. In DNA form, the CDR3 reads TGTGCCAGCAGCCCACCGGGACAGGCGTTTGGCTACACCTTC.

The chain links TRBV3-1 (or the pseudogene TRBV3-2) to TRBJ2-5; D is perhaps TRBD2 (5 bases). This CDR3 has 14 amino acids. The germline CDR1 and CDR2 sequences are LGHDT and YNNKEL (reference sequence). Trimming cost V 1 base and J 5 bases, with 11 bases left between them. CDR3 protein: CASSQVSRGETQYF. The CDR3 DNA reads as TGTGCCAGCAGCCAAGTTTCCCGCGGGGAGACCCAGTACTTC.

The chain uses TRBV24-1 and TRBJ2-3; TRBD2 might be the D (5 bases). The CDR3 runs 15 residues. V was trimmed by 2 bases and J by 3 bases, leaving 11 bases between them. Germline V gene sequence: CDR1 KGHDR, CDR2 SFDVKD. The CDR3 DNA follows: TGTGCCACCAGTGATTCTTCGGGAAGGACAGATACGCAGTATTTT. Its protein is CATSDSSGRTDTQYF.

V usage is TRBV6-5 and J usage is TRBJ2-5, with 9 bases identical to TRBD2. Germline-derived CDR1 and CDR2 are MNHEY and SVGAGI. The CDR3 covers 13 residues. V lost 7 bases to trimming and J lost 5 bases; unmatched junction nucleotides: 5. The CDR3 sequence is CASTRGGGETQYF. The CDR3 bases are TGTGCCAGCACGCGGGGGGGCGGGGAGACCCAGTACTTC.

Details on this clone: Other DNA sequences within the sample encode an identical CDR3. CDR3 sequence (DNA): TGTGCCAGCAGCCGGACCGGGGGGGGGTACGAGCAGTACGTC. Translation: CASSRTGGGYEQYV. The chain employs TRBV11-1 and TRBJ2-7; 8 bases are shared with TRBD2. CDR3 length: 14 residues. CDR1 is SGHAT and CDR2 is FQDESV in the germline V gene (reference sequence). Germline trimming cut 5 bases from V and 4 bases from J; bases unmatched to any gene: 7.

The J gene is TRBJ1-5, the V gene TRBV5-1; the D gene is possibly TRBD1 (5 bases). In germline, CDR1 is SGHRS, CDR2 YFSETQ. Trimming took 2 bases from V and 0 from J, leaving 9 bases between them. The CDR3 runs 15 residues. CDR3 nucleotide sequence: TGCGCCAGCAGCTTTACAGGCGATAGCAATCAGCCCCAGCATTTT. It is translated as CASSFTGDSNQPQHF.

The CDR3 here is CASSSPGGYNEQFF. The CDR3 DNA follows: TGTGCCAGCAGCTCCCCCGGCGGATACAATGAGCAGTTCTTC. The chain carries TRBV7-2 and TRBJ2-1; the D is unclear. V was trimmed by 4 bases and J by 4 bases, leaving 11 bases between them. The CDR3 covers 14 residues. Germline V lookup: CDR1 SGHTA, CDR2 FQGNSA.

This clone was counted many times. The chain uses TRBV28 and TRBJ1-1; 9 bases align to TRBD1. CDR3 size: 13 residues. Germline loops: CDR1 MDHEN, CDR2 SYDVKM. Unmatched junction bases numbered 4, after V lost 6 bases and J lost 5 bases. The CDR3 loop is CASSPGTGTEAFF. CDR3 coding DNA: TGTGCCAGCAGCCCCGGGACAGGGACTGAAGCTTTCTTT.

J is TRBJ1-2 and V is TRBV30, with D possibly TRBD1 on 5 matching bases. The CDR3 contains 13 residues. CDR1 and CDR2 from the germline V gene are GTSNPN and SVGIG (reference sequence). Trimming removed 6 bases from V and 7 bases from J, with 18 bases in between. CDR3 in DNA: TGTGCCTGTTTCTTCCGGCTCACAGGTGGCTACACCTTC. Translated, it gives CACFFRLTGGYTF. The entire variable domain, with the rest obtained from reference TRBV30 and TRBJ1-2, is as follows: SQTIHQWPATLVQPVGSPLSLECTVEGTSNPNLYWYRQAAGRGLQLLFYSVGIGQISSEVPQNLSASRPQDRQFILSSKKLLLSDSGFYLCACFFRLTGGYTFGSGTRLTVV.

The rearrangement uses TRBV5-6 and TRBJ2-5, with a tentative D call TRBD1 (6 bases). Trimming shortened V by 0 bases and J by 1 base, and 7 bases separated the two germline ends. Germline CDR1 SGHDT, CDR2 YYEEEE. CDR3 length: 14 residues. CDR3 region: CASSLGDIQETQYF. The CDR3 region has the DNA TGTGCCAGCAGCTTGGGGGACATCCAAGAGACCCAGTACTTC.

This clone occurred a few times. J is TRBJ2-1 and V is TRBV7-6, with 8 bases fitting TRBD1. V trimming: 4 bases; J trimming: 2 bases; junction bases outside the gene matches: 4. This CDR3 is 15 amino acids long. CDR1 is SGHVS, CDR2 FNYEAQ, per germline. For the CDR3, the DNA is TGTGCCAGCAGCTCTGGGGGACAGGCCTACAATGAGCAGTTCTTC. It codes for CASSSGGQAYNEQFF.

CDR3 region: CATRGKGTAEDYGYTF. The CDR3, as DNA: TGTGCCACCCGTGGAAAAGGGACAGCAGAGGACTATGGCTACACCTTC. The V and J genes are TRBV5-6 and TRBJ1-2, with 7 bases aligning to TRBD1. CDR1 is SGHDT, CDR2 YYEEEE, per germline. This CDR3 spans 16 amino acids. After removal of 9 bases from V and 3 bases from J, the junction contained 17 bases not matched to a gene. The full variable domain, rest sourced from reference TRBV5-6 and TRBJ1-2, is DAGVTQSPTHLIKTRGQQVTLRCSPKSGHDTVSWYQQALGQGPQFIFQYYEEEERQRGNFPDRFSGHQFPNYSSELNVNALLLGDSALYLCATRGKGTAEDYGYTFGSGTRLTVV.

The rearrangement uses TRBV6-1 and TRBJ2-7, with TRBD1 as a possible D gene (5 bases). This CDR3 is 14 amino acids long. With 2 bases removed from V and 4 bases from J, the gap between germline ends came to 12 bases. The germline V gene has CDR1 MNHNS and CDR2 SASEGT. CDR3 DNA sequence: TGTGCCAGCAGTGAATATGGGGCTCGGTACGAGCAGTACGTC. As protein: CASSEYGARYEQYV.

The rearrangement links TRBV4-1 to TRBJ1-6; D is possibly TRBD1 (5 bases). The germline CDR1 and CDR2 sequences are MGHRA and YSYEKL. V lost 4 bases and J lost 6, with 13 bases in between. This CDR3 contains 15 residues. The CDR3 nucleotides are TGCGCCAGCAGCCCGGCTTGGGGCGCTAATTCACCCCTCCACTTT. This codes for CASSPAWGANSPLHF.

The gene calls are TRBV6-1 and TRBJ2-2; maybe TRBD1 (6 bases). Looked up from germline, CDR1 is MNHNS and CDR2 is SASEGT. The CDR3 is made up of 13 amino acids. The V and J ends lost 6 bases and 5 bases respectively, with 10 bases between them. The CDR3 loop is CASSPGTTGELFF. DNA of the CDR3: TGTGCCAGCAGCCCCGGGACAACCGGGGAGCTGTTTTTT.

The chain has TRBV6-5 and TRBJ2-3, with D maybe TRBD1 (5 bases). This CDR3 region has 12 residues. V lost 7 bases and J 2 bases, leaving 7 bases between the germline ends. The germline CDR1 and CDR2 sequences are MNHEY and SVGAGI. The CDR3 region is CASKQDTDTQYF. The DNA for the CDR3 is TGTGCCAGCAAACAGGACACAGATACGCAGTATTTT.

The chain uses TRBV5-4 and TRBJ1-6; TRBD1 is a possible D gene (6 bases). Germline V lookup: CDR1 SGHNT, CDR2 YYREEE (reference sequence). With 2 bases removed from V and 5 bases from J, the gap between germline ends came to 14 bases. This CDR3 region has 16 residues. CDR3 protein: CASSFDPGGNNSPLHF. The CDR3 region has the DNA TGTGCCAGCAGCTTTGATCCGGGGGGCAATAATTCACCCCTCCACTTT.